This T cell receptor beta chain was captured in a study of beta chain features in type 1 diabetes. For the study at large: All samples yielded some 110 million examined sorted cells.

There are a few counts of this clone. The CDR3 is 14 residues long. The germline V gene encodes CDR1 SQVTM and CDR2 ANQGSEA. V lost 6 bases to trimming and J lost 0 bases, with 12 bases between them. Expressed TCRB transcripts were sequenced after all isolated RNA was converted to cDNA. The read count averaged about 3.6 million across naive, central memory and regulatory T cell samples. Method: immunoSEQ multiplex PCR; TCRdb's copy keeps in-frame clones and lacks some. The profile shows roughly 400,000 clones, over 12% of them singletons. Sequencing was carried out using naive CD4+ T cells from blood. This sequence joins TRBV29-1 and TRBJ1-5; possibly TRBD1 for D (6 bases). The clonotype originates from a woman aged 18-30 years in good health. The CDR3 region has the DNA TGCAGCGTAAACCAGGGGACTAGCAATCAGCCCCAGCATTTT. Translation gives CSVNQGTSNQPQHF.